This T cell receptor (beta chain) was documented in a study of blood T cell repertoires in COVID-19. The CDR3 has 14 amino acids. Per the germline V gene, CDR1 is LGHNA and CDR2 is YSLEER. V lost 4 bases and J lost 4, with 13 bases in between. Libraries were prepared by immunoSEQ multiplex PCR; TCRdb keeps only in-frame clonotypes and omits some of them. The data contain 280,000 or so clones, around 89% of them singletons. The chain has TRBV4-3 and TRBJ1-2, with a tentative D call TRBD1 (6 bases). The specimen sequenced was peripheral blood. The clonotype comes from a woman aged 55-70 years with acute or convalescent COVID-19. In DNA form, the CDR3 reads TGCGCCAGCAGCCCGCGGACAGACTCCTATGGCTACACCTTC. Its translation is CASSPRTDSYGYTF.